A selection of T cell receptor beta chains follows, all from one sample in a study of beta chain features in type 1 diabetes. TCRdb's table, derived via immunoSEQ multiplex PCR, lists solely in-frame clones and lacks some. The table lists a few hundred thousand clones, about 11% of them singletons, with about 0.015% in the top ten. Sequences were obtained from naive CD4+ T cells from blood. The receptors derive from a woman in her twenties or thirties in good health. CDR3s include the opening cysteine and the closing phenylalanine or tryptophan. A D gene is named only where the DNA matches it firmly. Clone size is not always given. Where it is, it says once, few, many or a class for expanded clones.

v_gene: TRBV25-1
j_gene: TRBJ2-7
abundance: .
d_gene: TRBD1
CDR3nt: TGTGCCAGCAGTGGTACCGGGACAGGGGCCTACGAGCAGTACTTC
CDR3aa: CASSGTGTGAYEQYF

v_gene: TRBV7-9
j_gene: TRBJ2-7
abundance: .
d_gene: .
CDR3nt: TGTGCCAGCAGCTTAGTAGACAGCTCCTACGAGCAGTACTTC
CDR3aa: CASSLVDSSYEQYF

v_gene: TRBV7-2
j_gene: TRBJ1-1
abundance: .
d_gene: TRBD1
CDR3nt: TGTGCCAGCACCCCACCAGGGACAGCGGCTCTAGGGACTGAAGCTTTCTTT
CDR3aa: CASTPPGTAALGTEAFF

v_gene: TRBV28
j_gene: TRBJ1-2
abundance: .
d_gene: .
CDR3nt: TGTGCCACCAGTTCCCCCCCCGGGGAAAACTATGGCTACACCTTC
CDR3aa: CATSSPPGENYGYTF

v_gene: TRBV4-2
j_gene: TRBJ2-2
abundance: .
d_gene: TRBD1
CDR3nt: TGTGCCAGCAGCCAAGATGAGACAGGGGTCACCGGGGAGCTGTTTTTT
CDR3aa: CASSQDETGVTGELFF

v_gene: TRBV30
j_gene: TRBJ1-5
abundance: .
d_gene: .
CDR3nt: TGTGCCTGGAGTGTGGGGGGGCTGAGCAATCAGCCCCAGCATTTT
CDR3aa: CAWSVGGLSNQPQHF

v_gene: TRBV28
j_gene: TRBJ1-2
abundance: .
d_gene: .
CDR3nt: TGTGCCAGCAGGCCCCAGGGTAAAGATGGCTACACCTTC
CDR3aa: CASRPQGKDGYTF

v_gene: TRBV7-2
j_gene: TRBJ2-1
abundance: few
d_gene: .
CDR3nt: TGTGCCAGCAGCGTAACGGGGTTCTCCTACAATGAGCAGTTCTTC
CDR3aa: CASSVTGFSYNEQFF

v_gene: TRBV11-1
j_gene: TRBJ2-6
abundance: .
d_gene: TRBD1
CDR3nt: TGTGCCAGCAGCTTGGACCCGGGACAGGGACACGTCCTGACTTTC
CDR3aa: CASSLDPGQGHVLTF

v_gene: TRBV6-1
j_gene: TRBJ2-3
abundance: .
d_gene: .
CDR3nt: TGTGCCACCAGGGTAGGGGTCGCAGATACGCAGTATTTT
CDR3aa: CATRVGVADTQYF